Listed here is a single T cell receptor beta chain. Its specificity is unknown. These data are taken from a study of beta chain features in type 1 diabetes. Study as a whole: There was similarity between patients and healthy donors in age, gender and cell yields.

Germline values: CDR1 LNHDA, CDR2 SQIVND (reference sequence). CDR3 length equals 13 residues. Trimming cost V 5 bases and J 8 bases, with 15 bases left between them. Expressed TCRB transcripts got sequenced, as all isolated RNA was reverse transcribed. Sequencing was performed with immunoSEQ multiplex PCR; in TCRdb, only in-frame clones are kept and a portion is missing. The sample holds 4,500 to 7,000 clones, roughly 70% seen once. Study findings and constraints: Moderate but significant shortening of TCRB CDR3s was recorded in all four CD4+ subsets from Type 1 diabetes patients. Highly expressing activated T cells could be over-counted with a cDNA template.

The receptor was derived from a young man in good health. Sequenced material: Tregs from blood. The rearrangement links TRBV19 to TRBJ1-2; D perhaps matches TRBD1 (6 bases). This CDR3 reads CASSPRGRSGYTF. CDR3 nucleotide sequence: TGTGCCAGTAGTCCCAGGGGCCGGAGCGGCTACACCTTC.